This T cell receptor beta chain appears in the sequencing data of a study of blood T cell repertoires in COVID-19. With 4 bases clipped from V and 3 bases from J, the junction kept 6 bases outside the gene matches. This CDR3 region has 14 residues. CDR1 is SNHLY and CDR2 is FYNNEI in the germline V gene. TCRdb's copy holds only in-frame clones and misses some; the assay was immunoSEQ multiplex PCR. Among around 120,000 clones listed, 70% to 90% were seen once. The clonotype was recovered from a human donor in a cohort sampled during active COVID-19. The sequencing input was peripheral blood. This chain uses TRBV2 with TRBJ2-7, with TRBD1 matching 7 bases. CDR3 DNA: TGTGCCAGCAGTGCTCCAGGGGGTCTCTACGAGCAGTACTTC. Its protein product is CASSAPGGLYEQYF.